The clone carrying this T cell receptor (beta chain) was found many times. At one end, the junction sequence differs from germline, possibly due to a read error. MiXCR was run by TCRdb on the 5' RACE reads, yielding one entry per CDR3 protein. The sample consists of about 140,000 distinct CDR3 sequences, about 6.2% of them appearing once. These data are taken from a study of T cells after yellow fever vaccination. This specimen consisted of CD4+ T cells sorted from PBMCs, obtained 10 days after the yellow fever booster vaccination. The sequence derives from a man aged 25-45 years who received the YFV17D yellow fever vaccine.

In DNA form, the CDR3 reads TGTGCCAGCTCACTCGGGACTAGCGGCTACAATGAGCAGTTCTTC. This translates into CASSLGTSGYNEQFF. This chain joins TRBV5-1 and TRBJ2-1; 11 positions match TRBD2. CDR1 SGHRS and CDR2 YFSETQ come from the germline V gene. The CDR3 has 15 residues. Variable domain in full (rest from reference TRBV5-1 and TRBJ2-1): KAGVTQTPRYLIKTRGQQVTLSCSPISGHRSVSWYQQTPGQGLQFLFEYFSETQRNKGNFPGRFSGRQFSNSRSEMNVSTLELGDSALYLCASSLGTSGYNEQFFGPGTRLTVL.